A single sample is the source of the 31 T cell receptor beta chains below, sequenced in a study of Graves' ophthalmopathy and Graves' hyperthyroidism. The sequenced template was RNA, covering the TCR beta CDR3 region. The first round was an RT-PCR with HTBI primers, and the second round was a multiplex PCR. TCRdb itself ran the multiplex PCR reads through MiXCR, one entry per CDR3 protein. The data contain 300,000 to 400,000 distinct CDR3 sequences, approximately 18% of them singletons. Source material: peripheral blood. These receptors all stem from an adult woman with stable Graves' hyperthyroidism.

At least ten counts were recorded for this clonotype. V and J are TRBV12-3 or TRBV12-4 and TRBJ1-1; possibly TRBD1 for D (5 bases). The length of the CDR3 is 14 residues. V lost 4 bases and J lost 5, with 14 bases in between. The CDR3 bases are TGTGCCAGCAGTTCAGCTTGGGGGGTAACTGAAGCTTTCTTT. Its protein product is CASSSAWGVTEAFF.

This clonotype was counted at least ten times. The chain is built from TRBV20-1 and TRBJ2-7, with D possibly TRBD1 on 5 matching bases. V lost 1 base and J lost 3, with 16 bases in between. This CDR3 region has 15 residues. Germline lookup yields CDR1 DFQATT and CDR2 SNEGSKA (reference sequence). DNA of the CDR3: TGCAGTGCTAGAGGTGGGGCGCAGGGTTTCTACGAGCAGTACTTC. Its translation is CSARGGAQGFYEQYF.

Details on this clonotype: The junction does not match germline at one end; this may be a read error. The chain is built from TRBV6-2 or TRBV6-3 and TRBJ2-2, with no clear D. Germline V gene lookup returns CDR1 MNHEY and CDR2 SVGEGT. The CDR3 is 12 residues long. The CDR3 DNA reads TGTGGCAGCAGTTACAGCACCGGGGAGCTGTTTTTT. It yields the protein CGSSYSTGELFF.

This clonotype occurred many times. The CDR3 loop is CASSVDDRAHYEQYF. The CDR3 DNA is TGTGCCAGCAGCGTCGATGACAGGGCCCATTACGAGCAGTACTTC. The rearrangement uses TRBV25-1 and TRBJ2-7; 7 bases are a match to TRBD1. Germline-derived CDR1 and CDR2 are MGHDK and SYGVNS. The CDR3 is 15 residues long. After removal of 6 bases from V and 4 bases from J, the junction contained 12 bases not matched to a gene.

This clonotype was seen many times. V is TRBV5-1 and J is TRBJ2-5, with no clear D. Germline V gives CDR1 SGHRS, CDR2 YFSETQ. CDR3 size: 13 residues. V lost 4 bases and J lost 3, with 10 bases in between. CDR3 sequence (DNA): TGCGCCAGCAGCCCAAGGGCCGAAGAGACCCAGTACTTC. This translates into CASSPRAEETQYF. The complete variable domain, with remaining parts taken from reference TRBV5-1 and TRBJ2-5, reads KAGVTQTPRYLIKTRGQQVTLSCSPISGHRSVSWYQQTPGQGLQFLFEYFSETQRNKGNFPGRFSGRQFSNSRSEMNVSTLELGDSALYLCASSPRAEETQYFGPGTRLLVL.

In its sample, this clonotype was seen a few times. The gene calls are TRBV29-1 and TRBJ2-5; 8 bases are a match to TRBD2. Germline assignment: CDR1 SQVTM and CDR2 ANQGSEA. CDR3 length: 13 amino acids. The ends lost 4 bases at V and 4 bases at J; junction bases unmatched: 5. CDR3 bases: TGCAGCGTTGTAGCGGGGCCTCGAGAGACCCAGTACTTC. Translation gives CSVVAGPRETQYF.

This clonotype was counted many times. The chain links TRBV2 to TRBJ1-1; D gene ambiguous. This CDR3 has 13 residues. Trimming shortened V by 7 bases and J by 1 base, and 10 bases separated the two germline ends. Germline V CDR1 and CDR2: SNHLY, FYNNEI. CDR3 nucleotides: TGTGCCAGCAATGCCAGAACGAACACTGAAGCTTTCTTT. Its protein is CASNARTNTEAFF.

Many counts were recorded for this clonotype. The rearrangement links TRBV2 to TRBJ1-6, with 9 bases identical to TRBD1. Per the germline V gene, CDR1 is SNHLY and CDR2 is FYNNEI. There are 14 residues in the CDR3. The V gene end was trimmed by 5 bases and the J gene end by 10 bases; junction bases not matched to a gene: 6. The DNA for the CDR3 is TGTGCCAGCAGTTGGACAGGGGAGAAGTCACCCCTCCACTTT. It specifies CASSWTGEKSPLHF.

This clonotype was found many times. The J gene is TRBJ1-5, the V gene TRBV7-3; the D is unclear. V was pared by 0 bases and J by 0 bases, with 12 bases between. Germline CDR1 reads SGHTA; CDR2 reads FQGTGA. The CDR3 is 17 amino acids. For the CDR3, the DNA is TGTGCCAGCAGCTTAACGAAGGCCACGAGTAGCAATCAGCCCCAGCATTTT. It yields the protein CASSLTKATSSNQPQHF.

The chain links TRBV28 to TRBJ2-5, with D possibly being TRBD2 (5 bases). The CDR3 has 15 amino acids. The V end was cut by 6 bases, the J end by 2 bases, with 16 bases between. The germline CDR1 and CDR2 sequences are MDHEN and SYDVKM. CDR3: CASSSPAEEQETQYF. The CDR3 DNA sequence: TGTGCCAGCAGCTCCCCGGCGGAGGAGCAAGAGACCCAGTACTTC. Filled out from reference TRBV28 and TRBJ2-5, the complete variable domain reads DVKVTQSSRYLVKRTGEKVFLECVQDMDHENMFWYRQDPGLGLRLIYFSYDVKMKEKGDIPEGYSVSREKKERFSLILESASTNQTSMYLCASSSPAEEQETQYFGPGTRLLVL.

Many counts were recorded for this clonotype. The chain is built from TRBV5-8 and TRBJ1-5; TRBD1 matches at 7 bases. The ends lost 4 bases at V and 5 bases at J; junction bases unmatched: 6. This CDR3 is 14 amino acids long. CDR1 and CDR2 from the germline V gene are SGHTS and YDEGEE. The CDR3 sequence is CASSLTGLYQPQHF. Here the CDR3 DNA reads TGTGCCAGCAGCCTGACAGGGCTCTATCAGCCCCAGCATTTT.

This sequence joins TRBV12-3 or TRBV12-4 and TRBJ1-2, with 7 bases fitting TRBD1. This CDR3 contains 14 residues. V gave up 10 bases and J gave up 2 bases; unmatched junction bases: 10. CDR3 region: CAILVKQGNYGYTF. CDR3 bases: TGTGCCATCTTAGTAAAACAGGGGAACTATGGCTACACCTTC.

This chain links TRBV28 with TRBJ1-2, with 7 bases that match TRBD1. Losses at the gene ends were 2 bases for V and 3 bases for J; bases not matched to a gene: 6. Germline CDR1 reads MDHEN; CDR2 reads SYDVKM. The CDR3 runs 15 residues. In DNA form, the CDR3 reads TGTGCCAGCAGTTTAACCCAGGGGGACGACTATGGCTACACCTTC. Translating gives CASSLTQGDDYGYTF.

This chain joins TRBV6-1 and TRBJ2-7; TRBD1 agrees at 9 bases. Germline loops: CDR1 MNHNS, CDR2 SASEGT. With 6 bases clipped from V and 2 bases from J, the junction kept 14 bases outside the gene matches. The CDR3 runs 17 residues. DNA of the CDR3: TGTGCCAGCAGAGAACGGTCCGGGACAGGGATACCCTACGAGCAGTACTTC. Translating gives CASRERSGTGIPYEQYF.

This clonotype was recorded at least ten times. The rearrangement uses TRBV6-2 or TRBV6-3 and TRBJ2-2, with TRBD1 matching over 8 bases. Trimming took 6 bases from V and 4 from J; bases not matched to a gene: 10. This CDR3 spans 16 amino acids. Germline V lookup: CDR1 MNHEY, CDR2 SVGEGT. The CDR3, as DNA: TGTGCCAGCAGGATCCAGGGACAGGTCCTCACCGGGGAGCTGTTTTTT. Amino acid sequence: CASRIQGQVLTGELFF.

This clonotype was seen at least ten times. V gene TRBV30 combines with J gene TRBJ1-5; D remains ambiguous. Trimming shortened V by 0 bases and J by 4 bases, and 7 bases separated the two germline ends. Germline V lookup: CDR1 GTSNPN, CDR2 SVGIG (reference sequence). The CDR3 has 13 residues. CDR3 in amino acids: CAWSVMGNQPQHF. CDR3 coding DNA: TGTGCCTGGAGTGTAATGGGGAATCAGCCCCAGCATTTT.

This clonotype occurred many times. The rearrangement uses TRBV19 and TRBJ1-1; D is undetermined. V lost 3 bases, J lost 6 bases, and 14 bases lay in between. The germline V gene has CDR1 LNHDA and CDR2 SQIVND (reference sequence). CDR3 length: 14 amino acids. CDR3 protein: CASSIRYSSAEAFF. CDR3 nucleotides: TGTGCCAGTAGTATCCGGTACAGTAGTGCTGAAGCTTTCTTT. The variable domain in full, with the rest retrieved from reference TRBV19 and TRBJ1-1, is DGGITQSPKYLFRKEGQNVTLSCEQNLNHDAMYWYRQDPGQGLRLIYYSQIVNDFQKGDIAEGYSVSREKKESFPLTVTSAQKNPTAFYLCASSIRYSSAEAFFGQGTRLTVV.

This clonotype was recorded many times. V gene TRBV28 combines with J gene TRBJ2-7; D unresolved. The CDR3 runs to 13 residues. Germline V gene lookup returns CDR1 MDHEN and CDR2 SYDVKM. Trimming pared 5 bases from V and 3 bases from J, leaving 11 bases between. The CDR3 here is CASSGPTFYEQYF. CDR3 nucleotide sequence: TGTGCCAGCAGTGGGCCGACTTTCTACGAGCAGTACTTC.

This clonotype showed up just a few times. This chain connects TRBV14 to TRBJ2-7; 11 nucleotides agree with TRBD1. Germline CDR1 and CDR2: SGHDN and FVKESK. The J segment lost 3 bases and the V segment lost 1 base, leaving 2 bases of the junction unmatched. The CDR3 is made up of 15 amino acids. CDR3 in DNA: TGTGCCAGCAGCCAAGGGACAGGGGGCCTCTACGAGCAGTACTTC. Its protein is CASSQGTGGLYEQYF. Full variable domain (missing parts from reference TRBV14 and TRBJ2-7): EAGVTQFPSHSVIEKGQTVTLRCDPISGHDNLYWYRRVMGKEIKFLLHFVKESKQDESGMPNNRFLAERTGGTYSTLKVQPAELEDSGVYFCASSQGTGGLYEQYFGPGTRLTVT.

This clonotype appeared many times. The J gene is TRBJ2-5, the V gene TRBV24-1; the D is unclear. Germline lookup yields CDR1 KGHDR and CDR2 SFDVKD. V was clipped by 4 bases and J by 5 bases, with 16 bases between them. The CDR3 extends over 15 amino acids. In DNA, the CDR3 is TGTGCCACCAGTGACCCGAACAACCTAGGGGAGACCCAGTACTTC. Its protein is CATSDPNNLGETQYF.

The sample holds many counts of this clonotype. The CDR3 reads CASSYGQGAKIGELFF. The CDR3 bases are TGTGCCAGCAGCTACGGACAGGGGGCGAAAATCGGGGAGCTGTTTTTT. The V and J genes are TRBV6-5 and TRBJ2-2; 11 bases map to TRBD1. The CDR3 totals 16 residues. CDR1 and CDR2 (germline): MNHEY, SVGAGI. The V and J ends lost 6 bases and 7 bases, in that order; junction bases with no gene match: 10.

This clonotype was counted at least ten times. The J gene is TRBJ1-5, the V gene TRBV20-1; the D is unclear. The V gene's germline CDR1 is DFQATT and CDR2 SNEGSKA (reference sequence). V lost 4 bases and J 2 bases, leaving 12 bases between the germline ends. The CDR3 sequence is 14 residues long. As DNA, the CDR3 is TGCAGTGCTACCGGATACACGGGCAATCAGCCCCAGCATTTT. Translation gives CSATGYTGNQPQHF.

This clonotype was detected ten times or more. This chain uses TRBV15 with TRBJ1-1; the match to TRBD1 covers 8 bases. J gave up 1 base and V 5 bases, and 6 bases lay outside the gene matches. This CDR3 is 15 amino acids long. Looked up from germline, CDR1 is LNHNV and CDR2 is YYDKDF (reference sequence). This CDR3 is CATSPGQEGNTEAFF. The CDR3 DNA follows: TGTGCCACCAGCCCGGGACAGGAAGGGAACACTGAAGCTTTCTTT.

This clonotype was observed a handful of times. CDR3 sequence reads: CASGGGWGNTEAFF. The CDR3 DNA follows: TGTGCCAGCGGAGGGGGCTGGGGGAACACTGAAGCTTTCTTT. The chain employs TRBV9 and TRBJ1-1; TRBD1 agrees at 7 bases. J lost 1 base, V lost 7 bases, and 7 bases had no gene match. The CDR3 is 14 residues long. Germline assignment: CDR1 SGDLS and CDR2 YYNGEE.

The J gene is TRBJ2-5, the V gene TRBV15; 11 nucleotides match TRBD2. The J segment lost 7 bases and the V segment lost 0 bases, leaving 10 bases of the junction unmatched. Germline V lookup: CDR1 LNHNV, CDR2 YYDKDF (reference sequence). CDR3 size: 17 residues. CDR3 amino acids: CATSRDSLAGGSSTQYF. The CDR3 DNA follows: TGTGCCACCAGCAGAGATAGCCTAGCGGGGGGATCATCGACCCAGTACTTC. Supplemented by reference TRBV15 and TRBJ2-5, the full variable domain reads DAMVIQNPRYQVTQFGKPVTLSCSQTLNHNVMYWYQQKSSQAPKLLFHYYDKDFNNEADTPDNFQSRRPNTSFCFLDIRSPGLGDTAMYLCATSRDSLAGGSSTQYFGPGTRLLVL.

This clonotype was seen ten or more times. The rearrangement joins TRBV4-1 to TRBJ2-5, with TRBD2 identical over 14 bases. Germline lookup yields CDR1 MGHRA and CDR2 YSYEKL. The V and J ends lost 9 bases and 9 bases, in that order; junction bases with no gene match: 18. The CDR3 consists of 17 residues. The DNA of the CDR3 is TGCGCCAGTAGTCCGGGACTAGCGGGAGTGGGTCGGGAGGCCCAGTACTTC. Translated, it gives CASSPGLAGVGREAQYF.

At least ten counts were recorded for this clonotype. J is TRBJ1-2 and V is TRBV4-2; D gene uncertain. With 0 bases removed from V and 4 bases from J, the gap between germline ends came to 12 bases. Germline assignment: CDR1 LGHNA and CDR2 YNFKEQ. The CDR3 contains 15 residues. The CDR3 DNA sequence: TGTGCCAGCAGCCAAGAGGGTGGCAGTATCTATGGCTACACCTTC. This sequence encodes CASSQEGGSIYGYTF.

The V and J genes are TRBV6-1 and TRBJ1-1; 7 bases match TRBD1. There are 17 residues in the CDR3. The V segment lost 8 bases and the J segment 1 base; nucleotides outside the gene matches: 16. CDR1 is MNHNS, CDR2 SASEGT, per germline. The CDR3 DNA sequence: TGTGCCAGCCGCCAAACCCCCCAGGGGGGATCGAACACTGAAGCTTTCTTT. As protein: CASRQTPQGGSNTEAFF.

This clonotype showed up many times. CDR3 amino acids: CASSEEAAEETQYF. The CDR3 bases are TGTGCCAGCAGTGAAGAGGCAGCCGAAGAGACCCAGTACTTC. The chain combines TRBV2 with TRBJ2-5; D unresolved. This CDR3 is 14 amino acids long. V lost 1 base to trimming and J lost 3 bases, with 9 bases between them. From germline, CDR1 is SNHLY and CDR2 FYNNEI.

As concerns this clonotype: With a much larger clone just one base away, this may be a read error. This chain joins TRBV6-2 or TRBV6-3 and TRBJ2-2, with D possibly matching TRBD2 (6 bases). V was shortened by 7 bases and J by 2 bases, with 20 bases between the two germline ends. The CDR3 totals 17 residues. The V gene's germline CDR1 is MNHEY and CDR2 SVGEGT. The CDR3 region has the DNA TGTGCCAGCACCCGGGACTGGGTATCGAGAAACACCGGGGAGCTGTTTTTT. It yields the protein CASTRDWVSRNTGELFF.

This clonotype was seen many times. The chain combines TRBV20-1 with TRBJ2-7, with D possibly TRBD2 on 6 matching bases. Germline CDR1 is DFQATT and CDR2 is SNEGSKA (reference sequence). The V end lost 3 bases, the J end lost 3 bases, and 18 bases lay between the germline ends. The CDR3 extends over 15 amino acids. The CDR3 protein is CSASLGWGGVYEQYF. Here the CDR3 DNA reads TGCAGTGCTAGTCTAGGCTGGGGAGGAGTCTACGAGCAGTACTTC.